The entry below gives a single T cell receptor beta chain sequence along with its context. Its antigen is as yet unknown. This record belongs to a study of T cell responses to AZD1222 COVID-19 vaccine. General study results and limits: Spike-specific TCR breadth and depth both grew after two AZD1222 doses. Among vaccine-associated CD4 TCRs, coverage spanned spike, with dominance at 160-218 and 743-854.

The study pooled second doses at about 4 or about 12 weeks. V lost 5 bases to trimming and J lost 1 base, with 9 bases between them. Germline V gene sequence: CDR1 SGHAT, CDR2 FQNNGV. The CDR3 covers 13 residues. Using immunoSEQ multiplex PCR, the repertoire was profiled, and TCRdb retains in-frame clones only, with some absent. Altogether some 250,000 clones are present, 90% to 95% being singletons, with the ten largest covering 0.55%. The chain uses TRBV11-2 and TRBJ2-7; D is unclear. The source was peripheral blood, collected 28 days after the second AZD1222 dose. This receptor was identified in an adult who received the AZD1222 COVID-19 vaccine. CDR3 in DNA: TGTGCCAGCAGCCCGGAAGTTTCCTACGAGCAGTACTTC. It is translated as CASSPEVSYEQYF.